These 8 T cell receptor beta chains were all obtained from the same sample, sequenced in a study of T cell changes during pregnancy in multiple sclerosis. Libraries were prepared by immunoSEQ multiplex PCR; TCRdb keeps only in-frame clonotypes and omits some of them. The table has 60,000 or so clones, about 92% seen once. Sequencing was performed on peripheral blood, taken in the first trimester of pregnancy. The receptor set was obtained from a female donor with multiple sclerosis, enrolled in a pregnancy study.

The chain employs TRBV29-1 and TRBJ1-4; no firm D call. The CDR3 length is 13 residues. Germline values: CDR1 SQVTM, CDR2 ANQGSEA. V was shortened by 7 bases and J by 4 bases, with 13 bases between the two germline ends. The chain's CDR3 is CSAASTHNEKLFF. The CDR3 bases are TGCAGCGCCGCGAGTACCCATAATGAAAAACTGTTTTTT.

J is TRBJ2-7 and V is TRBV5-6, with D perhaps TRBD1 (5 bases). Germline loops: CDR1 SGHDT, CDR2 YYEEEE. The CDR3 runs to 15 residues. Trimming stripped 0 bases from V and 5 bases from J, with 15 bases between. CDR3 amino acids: CASSLVGRVNNEQYF. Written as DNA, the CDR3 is TGTGCCAGCAGCTTGGTAGGCAGGGTTAACAACGAGCAGTACTTC.

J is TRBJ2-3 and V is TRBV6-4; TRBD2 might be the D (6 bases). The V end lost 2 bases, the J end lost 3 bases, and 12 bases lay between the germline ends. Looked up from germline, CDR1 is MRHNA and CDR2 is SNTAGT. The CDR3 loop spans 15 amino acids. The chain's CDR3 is CASSDRLGPTDTQYF. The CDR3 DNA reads TGTGCCAGCAGTGACAGACTAGGCCCTACAGATACGCAGTATTTT.

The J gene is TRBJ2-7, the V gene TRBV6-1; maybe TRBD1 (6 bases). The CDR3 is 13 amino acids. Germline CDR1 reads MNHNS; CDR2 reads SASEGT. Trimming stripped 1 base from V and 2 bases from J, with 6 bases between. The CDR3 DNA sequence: TGTGCCAGCAGTGAAGGGACAGCCTACGAGCAGTACTTC. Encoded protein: CASSEGTAYEQYF.

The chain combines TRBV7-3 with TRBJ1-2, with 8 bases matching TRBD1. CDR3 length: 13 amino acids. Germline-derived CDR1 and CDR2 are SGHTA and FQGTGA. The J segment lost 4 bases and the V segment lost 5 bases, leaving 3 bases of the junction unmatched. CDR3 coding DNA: TGTGCCAGCAGCCCCGACAGGGGCTATGGCTACACCTTC. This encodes CASSPDRGYGYTF.

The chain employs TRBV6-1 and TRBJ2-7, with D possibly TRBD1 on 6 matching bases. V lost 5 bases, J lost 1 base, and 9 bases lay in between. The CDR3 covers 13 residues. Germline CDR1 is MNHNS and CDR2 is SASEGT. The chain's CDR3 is CASSQDRSYEQYF. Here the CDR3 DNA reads TGTGCCAGCAGTCAGGACAGATCCTACGAGCAGTACTTC.

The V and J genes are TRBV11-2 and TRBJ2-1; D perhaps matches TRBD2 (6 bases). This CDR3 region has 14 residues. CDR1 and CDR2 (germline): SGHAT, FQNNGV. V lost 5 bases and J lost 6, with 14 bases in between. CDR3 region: CASSGRVGGNEQFF. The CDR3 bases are TGTGCCAGCAGCGGTCGGGTGGGGGGCAATGAGCAGTTCTTC.

For the CDR3, the DNA is TGTGCCAGCAGCTCCCGGGCAGGGGCCTACGAGCAGTACTTC. Residues: CASSSRAGAYEQYF. This chain links TRBV7-2 with TRBJ2-7, with D tentatively TRBD1 (6 bases). The CDR3 has 14 amino acids. Per the germline V gene, CDR1 is SGHTA and CDR2 is FQGNSA. The V end lost 4 bases, the J end lost 2 bases, and 12 bases lay between the germline ends.